This is a list of T cell receptor beta chains from one sample in a study of blood T cell repertoires in COVID-19. The repertoire was sequenced with immunoSEQ multiplex PCR; TCRdb's copy has only in-frame clones and lacks some. The sample lists more than 95,000 clones, approximately 87% occurring once. Sequencing was performed on peripheral blood. The source of these receptors is a man aged 45-65 years with acute or convalescent COVID-19. The CDR3 runs from the conserved cysteine through the conserved F or W. The D gene is left open where the match is weak. Some rows have no size entry. The others give once, few or many, or a class for an expanded clone.

j_call | clone_size | d_call | v_call | cdr3_nt | cdr3_aa
TRBJ2-1 | NA | NA | TRBV30 | TGTGCCTGGAGGGCAGGCCCGTACTCCTACAATGAGCAGTTCTTC | CAWRAGPYSYNEQFF
TRBJ2-2 | NA | NA | TRBV5-6 | TGTGCCAGCAGCAGCATACAGATCACCGGGGAGCTGTTTTTT | CASSSIQITGELFF
TRBJ2-5 | NA | TRBD1 | TRBV9 | TGTGCCAGCAGCGTAGGAGGGGGACAGGGAGGGTTGGGAGAGACCCAGTACTTC | CASSVGGGQGGLGETQYF
TRBJ1-1 | NA | NA | TRBV5-4 | TGTGCCAGCAGCTCGAGGGGGTTGCACACTGAAGCTTTCTTT | CASSSRGLHTEAFF
TRBJ2-2 | NA | TRBD1 | TRBV6-5 | TGTGCCAGCAGGGGACAGTCGAACACCGGGGAGCTGTTTTTT | CASRGQSNTGELFF
TRBJ1-5 | NA | NA | TRBV28 | TGTGCCAGCAGTTCCATTCAAGGGCCTCGACAGACCTTTTTGACCCAGCATTTT | CASSSIQGPRQTFLTQHF
TRBJ2-7 | once | NA | TRBV12-3/TRBV12-4 | TGTGCCAGCAGTTTCGGCGGCTCCTACGAGCAGTACTTC | CASSFGGSYEQYF
TRBJ1-4 | NA | TRBD1 | TRBV6-4 | TGTGCCAGCAGTGACTATCAGGGGGCGATTAATGAAAAACTGTTTTTT | CASSDYQGAINEKLFF
TRBJ1-1 | NA | NA | TRBV18 | TGTGCCAGCTCACCGTCAGGGAACACTGAAGCTTTCTTT | CASSPSGNTEAFF
TRBJ2-5 | NA | TRBD1 | TRBV5-4 | TGTGCCAGCAGCGAGGGACAGGCGGGAGAGACCCAGTACTTC | CASSEGQAGETQYF
TRBJ2-2 | NA | NA | TRBV28 | TGTGCCAGCAGGAACAGGAGATACACCGGGGAGCTGTTTTTT | CASRNRRYTGELFF
TRBJ2-3 | NA | TRBD2 | TRBV6-6 | TGTGCCAGCAGCCCCGGGACTAGCGGGAGCACAGATACGCAGTATTTT | CASSPGTSGSTDTQYF
TRBJ1-5 | NA | TRBD1 | TRBV30 | TGTGCCTGGAGTCCCCGGACAGGGGGAGGTCAGCCCCAGCATTTT | CAWSPRTGGGQPQHF
TRBJ2-3 | NA | TRBD1 | TRBV30 | TGTGCCTGGAGTCGACAGGGGTTAGATACGCAGTATTTT | CAWSRQGLDTQYF
TRBJ2-3 | NA | TRBD2 | TRBV7-2 | TGTGCCAGCAGCCTTAGGTCAGCGGGAGCCACCACAGATACGCAGTATTTT | CASSLRSAGATTDTQYF
TRBJ2-6 | NA | NA | TRBV11-1 | TGTGCCAGCAGCTTAAGAGAAGGGGCTGGGGCCAACGTCCTGACTTTC | CASSLREGAGANVLTF
TRBJ2-3 | once | NA | TRBV7-9 | TGTGCCAGCAGCGCCGGACAGTTTAGCACAGATACGCAGTATTTT | CASSAGQFSTDTQYF
TRBJ2-1 | NA | TRBD2 | TRBV6-4 | TGTGCCAGCAGTCCCGGGACTAGTGGTTTCAATGAGCAGTTCTTC | CASSPGTSGFNEQFF
TRBJ2-7 | NA | NA | TRBV20-1 | TGCAGTGCTAGACAACTCTACGAGCAGTACTTC | CSARQLYEQYF
TRBJ2-7 | NA | TRBD1 | TRBV5-4 | TGTGCCAGCAGTCGGGACAGGGGGTATTCCTACGAGCAGTACTTC | CASSRDRGYSYEQYF
TRBJ1-5 | NA | TRBD1 | TRBV4-1 | TGCGCCAGCAGCCAAGCAACAGGGGGGCAGCCCCAGCATTTT | CASSQATGGQPQHF
TRBJ1-2 | once | TRBD1 | TRBV6-5 | TGTGCCAGCAGTCTAAGGGGACAGCCCTATGGCTACACCTTC | CASSLRGQPYGYTF
TRBJ2-2 | NA | TRBD1 | TRBV5-1 | TGCGCCAGCAGCACTGGGACAGGGGGCACCGGGGAGCTGTTTTTT | CASSTGTGGTGELFF
TRBJ2-7 | NA | TRBD2 | TRBV27 | TGTGCCAGCAGCGGCGGGAGGGCCTACGAGCAGTACTTC | CASSGGRAYEQYF
TRBJ2-7 | NA | NA | TRBV6-1 | TGTGCCAGCAGTGAGGCGGAACGGCCCTCCTACGAGCAGTACTTC | CASSEAERPSYEQYF
TRBJ2-6 | NA | TRBD1 | TRBV19 | TGTGCCAGTACCCTTTTCGGGACAGGGGCAAGCTCTGGGGCCAACGTCCTGACTTTC | CASTLFGTGASSGANVLTF
TRBJ2-1 | NA | TRBD2 | TRBV5-1 | TGCGCCAGCAGCAGTGGGACTAGCGGGAGGGACTACAATGAGCAGTTCTTC | CASSSGTSGRDYNEQFF